This passage covers 21 T cell receptor beta chains from one sample sequenced in a study of cytomegalovirus exposure and HLA in healthy donors. 60 Vbeta and 13 Jbeta primers were used in PCR. Measured with immunoSEQ multiplex PCR; TCRdb has only the in-frame clones, and not every one. The table includes 100,000 to 150,000 clones, around three quarters detected once. Sequenced sample: PBMCs. These receptors originate from a woman aged 40-49 years in good health and CMV-seropositive.

V and J are TRBV7-2 and TRBJ1-1; possibly TRBD1 for D (5 bases). The CDR3 spans 15 residues. The germline V gene encodes CDR1 SGHTA and CDR2 FQGNSA. V was pared by 4 bases and J by 0 bases, with 12 bases between. The CDR3 sequence is CASSSNRLLNTEAFF. Written as DNA, the CDR3 is TGTGCCAGCAGCTCGAACAGGCTTTTGAACACTGAAGCTTTCTTT.

V usage is TRBV6-5 and J usage is TRBJ2-1; TRBD2 matches 10 bases. CDR1 and CDR2 from the germline V gene are MNHEY and SVGAGI. The V gene end was trimmed by 7 bases and the J gene end by 7 bases; junction bases not matched to a gene: 10. This CDR3 region has 15 residues. CDR3 in DNA: TGTGCCAGCAAGGGGTCCCTAGCGGGAGATAATGAGCAGTTCTTC. Translation: CASKGSLAGDNEQFF.

This clone was observed once. The chain recombines TRBV13 with TRBJ2-7; TRBD1 matches 8 bases. The CDR3 runs 15 residues. V gave up 1 base and J gave up 6 bases; unmatched junction bases: 8. Germline loops: CDR1 PRHDT, CDR2 FYEKMQ (reference sequence). CDR3 loop: CASSLVRTGNGEQYF. The CDR3 region has the DNA TGTGCCAGCAGCTTAGTGAGGACAGGGAACGGCGAGCAGTACTTC. The full variable domain, its missing parts supplied by reference TRBV13 and TRBJ2-7, is AAGVIQSPRHLIKEKRETATLKCYPIPRHDTVYWYQQGPGQDPQFLISFYEKMQSDKGSIPDRFSAQQFSDYHSELNMSSLELGDSALYFCASSLVRTGNGEQYFGPGTRLTVT.

The J gene is TRBJ2-2, the V gene TRBV10-3; 13 bases match TRBD2. This CDR3 is 15 amino acids long. V was pared by 2 bases and J by 6 bases, with 0 bases of the junction left unmatched. CDR1 is ENHRY, CDR2 SYGVKD, per germline. The CDR3 loop is CAISETSGRAGELFF. The CDR3 DNA is TGTGCCATCAGTGAGACTAGCGGGAGGGCCGGGGAGCTGTTTTTT.

The gene calls are TRBV10-3 and TRBJ2-2; D call uncertain. Trimming removed 5 bases from V and 2 bases from J, with 15 bases in between. This CDR3 comprises 16 residues. From germline, CDR1 is ENHRY and CDR2 SYGVKD. CDR3 residues: CAISQQWALNTGELFF. CDR3 DNA: TGTGCCATCAGTCAACAATGGGCTCTAAACACCGGGGAGCTGTTTTTT.

The chain employs TRBV6-5 and TRBJ1-3; 7 bases line up with TRBD1. Germline-derived CDR1 and CDR2 are MNHEY and SVGAGI. The CDR3 is made up of 15 amino acids. Unmatched junction bases numbered 7, after V lost 6 bases and J lost 2 bases. This CDR3 reads CASSGQVLAGNTIYF. The CDR3 region has the DNA TGTGCCAGCAGCGGACAGGTACTAGCTGGAAACACCATATATTTT.

The chain uses TRBV7-9 and TRBJ1-1; D possibly corresponds to TRBD1 (5 bases). Deletions cut 2 bases from V and 0 bases from J, with 13 bases between. The germline V gene has CDR1 SEHNR and CDR2 FQNEAQ (reference sequence). This CDR3 is 16 amino acids long. In nucleotides, the CDR3 is TGTGCCAGCAGCTTAAAAGACGGCAGGGTGAACACTGAAGCTTTCTTT. Encoded protein: CASSLKDGRVNTEAFF.

V gene TRBV5-4 combines with J gene TRBJ2-1; tentatively, D is TRBD2 (6 bases). The CDR3 consists of 16 residues. V lost 4 bases to trimming and J lost 5 bases, with 19 bases between them. The germline gives CDR1 SGHNT, CDR2 YYREEE (reference sequence). CDR3 region: CASSAAGGLSNNEQFF. Here the CDR3 DNA reads TGTGCCAGCAGCGCCGCAGGAGGGCTCTCTAACAATGAGCAGTTCTTC.

Only one count was recorded for this clone. This chain uses TRBV27 with TRBJ1-2; 9 positions match TRBD1. V dropped 7 bases and J dropped 7; count of bases not matched to a gene: 13. The germline gives CDR1 MNHEY, CDR2 SMNVEV (reference sequence). The CDR3 runs to 15 residues. CDR3 region: CASTSNRGRPRGYTF. The CDR3 DNA reads as TGTGCCAGCACAAGTAACAGGGGGCGCCCCCGTGGCTACACCTTC.

The chain carries TRBV11-2 and TRBJ2-2; 9 bases line up with TRBD2. The germline gives CDR1 SGHAT, CDR2 FQNNGV. Germline trimming cut 5 bases from V and 4 bases from J; bases unmatched to any gene: 11. The CDR3 covers 17 residues. The CDR3: CASSQGWTSASTGELFF. CDR3 nucleotide sequence: TGTGCCAGCAGCCAGGGGTGGACTAGCGCTTCCACCGGGGAGCTGTTTTTT. The full variable domain, completed using reference TRBV11-2 and TRBJ2-2, is EAGVAQSPRYKIIEKRQSVAFWCNPISGHATLYWYQQILGQGPKLLIQFQNNGVVDDSQLPKDRFSAERLKGVDSTLKIQPAKLEDSAVYLCASSQGWTSASTGELFFGEGSRLTVL.

There are a few counts of this clone. This sequence joins TRBV9 and TRBJ2-7, with D unresolved. V was clipped by 7 bases and J by 3 bases, with 17 bases between them. This CDR3 has 14 amino acids. In germline, CDR1 is SGDLS, CDR2 YYNGEE. The CDR3 spells CASAIGDAGYEQYF. The CDR3 nucleotides are TGTGCCAGCGCCATCGGTGACGCAGGCTACGAGCAGTACTTC.

This rearrangement joins TRBV2 to TRBJ1-5; D perhaps matches TRBD1 (6 bases). Trimming stripped 4 bases from V and 3 bases from J, with 13 bases between. Germline V gene sequence: CDR1 SNHLY, CDR2 FYNNEI. This CDR3 comprises 15 residues. CDR3 sequence reads: CASSALQGNNQPQHF. In nucleotides, the CDR3 is TGTGCCAGCAGTGCCCTACAGGGCAACAATCAGCCCCAGCATTTT.

This clone showed up just a few times. The rearrangement joins TRBV27 to TRBJ1-1; 8 nucleotides align to TRBD1. Germline-derived CDR1 and CDR2 are MNHEY and SMNVEV (reference sequence). V shed 1 base and J 10 bases; nucleotides not matched to a gene: 17. The CDR3 runs to 17 residues. CDR3 bases: TGTGCCAGCAGTTTATTTGGTTTCGGACAGGGAGGTTTGGTAGCTTTCTTT. This sequence encodes CASSLFGFGQGGLVAFF.

V and J are TRBV19 and TRBJ2-2; 9 bases align to TRBD1. V lost 3 bases to trimming and J lost 7 bases; unmatched junction nucleotides: 6. Germline V gives CDR1 LNHDA, CDR2 SQIVND (reference sequence). This CDR3 spans 15 amino acids. The chain's CDR3 is CASSMRQGGIGELFF. The CDR3 DNA follows: TGTGCCAGTAGTATGCGACAGGGGGGAATCGGGGAGCTGTTTTTT.

CDR3 amino acids: CASSPGQGGGSNQPQHF. For the CDR3, the DNA is TGCGCCAGCAGCCCGGGACAGGGAGGAGGAAGCAATCAGCCCCAGCATTTT. The V gene is TRBV5-1, the J gene TRBJ1-5; TRBD1 matches at 9 bases. CDR1 is SGHRS and CDR2 is YFSETQ in the germline V gene. CDR3 length equals 17 residues. V dropped 4 bases and J dropped 1; count of bases not matched to a gene: 9.

The gene calls are TRBV5-5 and TRBJ2-3; 9 positions agree with TRBD2. Germline V gene data show CDR1 as SGHKS and CDR2 as YYEKEE (reference sequence). V lost 4 bases to trimming and J lost 2 bases; unmatched junction nucleotides: 5. The CDR3 length is 15 residues. The CDR3 DNA reads as TGTGCCAGCAGCACCCTAGCGGGGTCCACAGATACGCAGTATTTT. Amino acids: CASSTLAGSTDTQYF.

This chain uses TRBV18 with TRBJ2-1; TRBD2 matches at 10 bases. The CDR3 extends over 16 amino acids. V shed 3 bases, J shed 1 base, and the junction held 3 bases outside the gene matches. The germline V gene has CDR1 KGHSH and CDR2 LQKENI. The CDR3 region is CASSPQLAGSYNEQFF. The CDR3 region has the DNA TGTGCCAGCTCACCCCAACTAGCGGGGTCCTACAATGAGCAGTTCTTC.

This clone was found a few times. Other DNA sequences in this sample translate to the same CDR3. J is TRBJ2-7 and V is TRBV5-1, with D hard to call. This CDR3 region has 13 residues. Germline loops: CDR1 SGHRS, CDR2 YFSETQ. Trimming stripped 0 bases from V and 2 bases from J, with 6 bases between. CDR3 sequence: CASSLDRPYEQYF. CDR3 DNA sequence: TGCGCCAGCAGCTTGGACAGACCCTACGAGCAGTACTTC.

The chain is built from TRBV5-1 and TRBJ1-1, with D possibly matching TRBD1 (5 bases). CDR1 and CDR2 from the germline V gene are SGHRS and YFSETQ. This CDR3 spans 12 amino acids. Trimming took 0 bases from V and 7 from J, leaving 7 bases between them. For the CDR3, the DNA is TGCGCCAGCAGCTTGGTGGGGGGTGAAGCTTTCTTT. Its protein is CASSLVGGEAFF.

The V gene is TRBV5-5, the J gene TRBJ2-5; the match to TRBD2 covers 14 bases. Per the germline V gene, CDR1 is SGHKS and CDR2 is YYEKEE (reference sequence). V lost 3 bases to trimming and J lost 5 bases; unmatched junction nucleotides: 6. This CDR3 is built from 16 residues. The CDR3 bases are TGTGCCAGCAGCTACGGGGGGACTAGCGGGAGCGAGACCCAGTACTTC. It yields the protein CASSYGGTSGSETQYF.

This clone showed up just once. CDR3 sequence: CASSLGPTEAEAFF. The CDR3 DNA reads as TGCGCCAGCAGCCTCGGGCCGACGGAGGCTGAAGCTTTCTTT. The chain is built from TRBV5-1 and TRBJ1-1, with unresolved D. Germline loops: CDR1 SGHRS, CDR2 YFSETQ. V was clipped by 4 bases and J by 6 bases, with 16 bases between them. This CDR3 region has 14 residues.